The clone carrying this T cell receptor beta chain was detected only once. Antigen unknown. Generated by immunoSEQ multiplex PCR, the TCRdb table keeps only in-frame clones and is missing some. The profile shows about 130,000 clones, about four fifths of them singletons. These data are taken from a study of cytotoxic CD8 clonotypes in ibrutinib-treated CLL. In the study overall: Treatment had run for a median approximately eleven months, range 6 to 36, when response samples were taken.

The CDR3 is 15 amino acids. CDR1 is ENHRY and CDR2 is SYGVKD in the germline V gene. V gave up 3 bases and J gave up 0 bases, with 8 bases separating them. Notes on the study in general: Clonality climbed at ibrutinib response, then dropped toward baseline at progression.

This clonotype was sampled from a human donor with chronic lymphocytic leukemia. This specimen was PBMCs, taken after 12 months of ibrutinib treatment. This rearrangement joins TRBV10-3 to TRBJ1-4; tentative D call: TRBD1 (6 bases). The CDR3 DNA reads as TGTGCCATCAGTGATCGGACAGCAACTAATGAAAAACTGTTTTTT. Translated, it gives CAISDRTATNEKLFF.